The clone carrying this T cell receptor (beta chain) was observed a few times. Antigen unknown. This record comes from a study of blood T cells in healthy people across ages. Findings and caveats of the study: Among long-lived donors, naive CD4+ cells were more numerous and diversity higher than in aged donors. What prevented conclusive comparison of naive and antigen-experienced cells was that PBMCs were unsorted.

PBMCs were isolated at a quantity of at least 7 million per sample. Primed by a sample-barcoded 5' primer and a J-beta primer mix, a second PCR proceeded for about 6 to 11 cycles. A template-switch adaptor with 12 random nucleotides tagged each cDNA molecule. TCRdb reprocessed the 5' RACE reads via MiXCR and lists one record per CDR3 protein. This table has around 750,000 distinct CDR3 sequences, roughly 50% appearing once. Sequences were obtained from blood. The TCR comes from a man aged 80 or over in good health.

The CDR3 bases are TGTGCCAGCAGCTTGAGTGACTCTGGGGCCAACGTCCTGACTTTC. Its translation: CASSLSDSGANVLTF. The chain couples TRBV11-1 to TRBJ2-6; no clear D gene. The V end lost 3 bases, the J end lost 0 bases, and 6 bases lay between the germline ends. CDR1 SGHAT and CDR2 FQDESV come from the germline V gene (reference sequence). The CDR3 contains 15 residues.